The present TCR beta chain was sequenced within a study of blood T cell repertoires in COVID-19 (dated by TCRdb to the early 2020s). For the study in its entirety: The collaborator samples originated in the United States, Italy and Spain and spanned the acute and convalescent phases of COVID-19. The material from the prospective study consisted of cDNA or gDNA derived from T cells, B-cell-depleted T cells, or PBMCs. The dataset comprised deeply sampled blood TCRbeta repertoires from subjects exposed to, actively infected with, or recovered from COVID-19. A freely available public database, intended as a resource for researchers studying the immune response to SARS-CoV-2, is where the repertoires were released. The samples were drawn from two sources: the first 160 participants of the ongoing ImmuneRACE study, and 1,254 subjects contributed by 6 global collaborators. The sample metadata nearly always contained a de-identified subject ID, COVID-19 status, age in years and sex. Where available, HLA class I and class II types were taken from metadata supplied by the sample provider and were not determined by assay-based typing.

TCRbeta CDR3 regions were amplified from genomic DNA using the immunoSEQ Assay, a bias-controlled multiplex PCR. The paper's processing steps were these. Within the assay, amplification of reference gene primers was used to estimate how many nucleated cells each sample contained. To quantify the absolute abundance of each unique TCRbeta CDR3 rearrangement, sequence reads were collapsed and filtered. For each sample, productive Simpson clonality was calculated as the square root of Simpson's diversity index over productive rearrangements. TCRdb's version of the immuneACCESS table is confined to in-frame rearrangements and falls short of the full clone set. An unresolved V gene accounts for under half of the shortfall where checked; the remainder is of unknown origin. That table gives V, J and clone size, and the DNA gave D and trimming. In all, the sample holds a few hundred thousand clones, and around 86% of those were seen once. 3.6% of the sample comes from the top ten.

The full study reports these points: The amount of clinical and demographic metadata varied by source and participant and was provided uncurated.

CDR1 and CDR2 were assigned from the germline V gene as SGHVS and FQNEAQ. The V end loses 7 bases and the J end loses 1 base, and a stretch of 17 bases separates them. The CDR3 goes from the cysteine to the phenylalanine over 16 residues. Kept here is only the CDR3 DNA, which spans 48 bases and is read in frame from base 1. Whole blood was collected in K2EDTA tubes by collaborating institutions according to the institutions' own protocols. For TCRbeta analysis, collaborators shipped samples in one of three forms: frozen whole blood, isolated PBMCs, or DNA extracted from either of those sample types. A note on this clone: Its target antigen remains unknown. The record has no base qualities; no much larger clone is one base away.

The V and J segments used are TRBV7-8 and TRBJ2-1, with a tentative D gene TRBD2 over 6 matching bases. The TCR sequence derives from a young man with active or convalescent COVID-19. The sample taken for sequencing was peripheral blood. The CDR3: CASTVRQRASYNEQFF. The nucleotide sequence reads TGTGCCAGCACCGTAAGGCAGCGGGCTTCCTACAATGAGCAGTTCTTC.